The rows below give T cell receptor beta chains drawn from one sample of a study of T cell responses to AZD1222 COVID-19 vaccine. The data were produced by immunoSEQ multiplex PCR, yet TCRdb's version contains in-frame clones alone and is incomplete. This repertoire shows over 80,000 clones, approximately 91% found once; its top ten account for 6.5% to 10%. Specimen: peripheral blood, collected 28 days after the second AZD1222 dose. These receptors all come from an adult who received the AZD1222 COVID-19 vaccine. The CDR3 runs from the conserved cysteine through the conserved F or W. The order of the fields is J gene, CDR3 length, clone size, D gene, V gene, CDR3 DNA, CDR3 protein. The D gene is left open where the match is weak. Clone size is shown for a subset of rows, as once, few, many or a class of expanded clone.

TRBJ2-1	16	-	-	TRBV28	TGTGCCAGCAGTCCTTGGGGGATTCAGGGATACAATGAGCAGTTCTTC	CASSPWGIQGYNEQFF
TRBJ2-7	14	-	-	TRBV19	TGTGCCAGTAGTCCCCAGGGTGGGTGGAACGAGCAGTACTTC	CASSPQGGWNEQYF
TRBJ2-6	18	-	TRBD2	TRBV10-2	TGCGCCAGCAGTGAGTTCGGACTAGCGGGAGCTGGGGCCAACGTCCTGACTTTC	CASSEFGLAGAGANVLTF
TRBJ1-6	14	-	TRBD1	TRBV5-5	TGTGCCAGCAGCAACCACAGGGGAAATTCACCCCTCCACTTT	CASSNHRGNSPLHF
TRBJ1-2	13	-	-	TRBV27	TGTGCCAGCAGCCGGACAGAAGACTATGGCTACACCTTC	CASSRTEDYGYTF
TRBJ1-5	14	-	TRBD1	TRBV5-4	TGTGCCAGCAGCTTGGGAGGAGGGGGCCAGCCCCAGCATTTT	CASSLGGGGQPQHF
TRBJ1-3	17	-	-	TRBV15	TGTGCCACCAGCAGAGATTACAGCACTTCCTCTGGAAACACCATATATTTT	CATSRDYSTSSGNTIYF
TRBJ1-1	13	-	-	TRBV7-8	TGTGCCAGCAGCGAGACTATGAACACTGAAGCTTTCTTT	CASSETMNTEAFF
TRBJ2-1	17	-	-	TRBV14	TGTGCCAGCAGCCAAAAGGACCGGACCCTCCCCTACAATGAGCAGTTCTTC	CASSQKDRTLPYNEQFF
TRBJ1-1	13	-	-	TRBV11-2	TGTGCCAGCAGCTTAAGGTTACACGATGAAGCTTTCTTT	CASSLRLHDEAFF
TRBJ2-3	12	-	-	TRBV7-8	TGTGCCAGCAGCCCCATAGCAGATACGCAGTATTTT	CASSPIADTQYF
TRBJ2-7	15	-	TRBD1	TRBV24-1	TGTGCCACCAGTGACTCGGGACAGGGAGGCGACGAGCAGTACTTC	CATSDSGQGGDEQYF
TRBJ2-2	16	-	-	TRBV25-1	TGTGCCAGCAGTGAATCCCCTAGCAGGAACACCGGGGAGCTGTTTTTT	CASSESPSRNTGELFF
TRBJ2-7	15	-	-	TRBV6-5	TGTGCCAGCAGACGAACAGGGGGGGAAGGATACGAGCAGTACTTC	CASRRTGGEGYEQYF
TRBJ2-5	12	once	-	TRBV7-9	TGTGCCAGCAGCACCCTGGGAGAGACCCAGTACTTC	CASSTLGETQYF
TRBJ2-1	13	-	-	TRBV27	TGTGCCAGCAGTTCTCCCAGGGAGATTGAGCAGTTCTTC	CASSSPREIEQFF